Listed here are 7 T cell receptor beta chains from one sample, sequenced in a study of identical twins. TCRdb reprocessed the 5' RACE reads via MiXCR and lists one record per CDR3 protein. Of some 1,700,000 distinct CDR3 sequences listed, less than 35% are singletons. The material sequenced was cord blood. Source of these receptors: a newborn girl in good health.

CDR3 in DNA: TGCAGTGCGCATTCGAGGGCCAAAAACATTCAGTACTTC. Protein sequence: CSAHSRAKNIQYF. V gene TRBV20-1 combines with J gene TRBJ2-4; D gene ambiguous. The CDR3 spans 13 residues. With 6 bases removed from V and 1 base from J, the gap between germline ends came to 10 bases. The germline CDR1 and CDR2 sequences are DFQATT and SNEGSKA (reference sequence).

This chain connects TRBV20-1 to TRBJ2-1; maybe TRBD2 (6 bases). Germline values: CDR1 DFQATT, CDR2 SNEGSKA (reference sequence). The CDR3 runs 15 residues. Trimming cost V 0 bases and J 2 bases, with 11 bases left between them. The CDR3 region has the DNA TGCAGTGCTAGAGATCCTAGCGTCCCCTACAATGAGCAGTTCTTC. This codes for CSARDPSVPYNEQFF.

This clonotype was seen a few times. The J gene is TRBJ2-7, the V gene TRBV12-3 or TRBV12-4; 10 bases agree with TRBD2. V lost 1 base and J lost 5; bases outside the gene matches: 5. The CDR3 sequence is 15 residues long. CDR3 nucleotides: TGTGCCAGCAGTTTAGGAAGGACTAGCGGCGACGAGCAGTACTTC. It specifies CASSLGRTSGDEQYF.

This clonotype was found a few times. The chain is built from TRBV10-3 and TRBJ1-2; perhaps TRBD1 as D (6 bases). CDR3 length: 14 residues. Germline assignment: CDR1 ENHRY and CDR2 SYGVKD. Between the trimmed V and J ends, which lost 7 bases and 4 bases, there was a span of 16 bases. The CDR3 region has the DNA TGTGCCATCACCCCTGGACAGACCGGCTATGGCTACACCTTC. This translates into CAITPGQTGYGYTF.

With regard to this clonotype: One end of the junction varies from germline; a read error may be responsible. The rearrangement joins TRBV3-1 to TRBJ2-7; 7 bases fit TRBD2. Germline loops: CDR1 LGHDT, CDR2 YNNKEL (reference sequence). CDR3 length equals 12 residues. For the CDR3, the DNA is TGTGCCAGCAGCCAGGGACTATACGAGCGGTACTTC. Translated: CASSQGLYERYF.

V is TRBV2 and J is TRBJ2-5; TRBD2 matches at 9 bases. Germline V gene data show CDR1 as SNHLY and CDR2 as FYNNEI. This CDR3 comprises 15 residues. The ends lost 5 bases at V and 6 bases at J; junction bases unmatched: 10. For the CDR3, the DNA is TGTGCCAGCAGTTCACTAGCGGGCGTGACGAAGACCCAGTACTTC. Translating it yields CASSSLAGVTKTQYF.

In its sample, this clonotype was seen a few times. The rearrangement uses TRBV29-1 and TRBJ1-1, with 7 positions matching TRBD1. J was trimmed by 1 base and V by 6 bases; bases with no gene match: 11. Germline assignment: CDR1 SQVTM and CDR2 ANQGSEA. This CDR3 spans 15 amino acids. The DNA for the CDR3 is TGCAGCGTGCGGACAGGCCCAAGGGGGAACACTGAAGCTTTCTTT. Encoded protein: CSVRTGPRGNTEAFF. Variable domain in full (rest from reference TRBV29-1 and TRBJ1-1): SAVISQKPSRDICQRGTSLTIQCQVDSQVTMMFWYRQQPGQSLTLIATANQGSEATYESGFVIDKFPISRPNLTFSTLTVSNMSPEDSSIYLCSVRTGPRGNTEAFFGQGTRLTVV.